Shown below are 32 T cell receptor beta chains from a single sample sequenced in a study of blood T cells in healthy people across ages. Alongside a J-beta primer mix, a sample-barcoded 5' primer served in a second PCR lasting about 6 to 12 cycles. TCRdb processed the 5' RACE reads anew with MiXCR; each CDR3 protein has one entry. Of approximately 1.5 million distinct CDR3 sequences listed, 30% to 35% are singletons. Sequenced material: blood. These receptors were obtained from a woman in her 30s in good health.

This clonotype turned up a few times. DNA for the CDR3: TGTGCCAGCAGCTCCGGACAGGGGGCAAGGGGGACTGAAGCTTTCTTT. This gives the protein CASSSGQGARGTEAFF. The rearrangement joins TRBV13 to TRBJ1-1, with TRBD1 matching over 11 bases. The germline CDR1 and CDR2 sequences are PRHDT and FYEKMQ (reference sequence). The CDR3 has 16 amino acids. V lost 4 bases and J lost 5; bases outside the gene matches: 9.

This clonotype showed up just a few times. This chain links TRBV3-1 with TRBJ2-5; D is possibly TRBD1 (6 bases). Germline V gives CDR1 LGHDT, CDR2 YNNKEL (reference sequence). Trimming cost V 3 bases and J 6 bases, with 17 bases left between them. This CDR3 spans 15 amino acids. The CDR3 loop reads CASSQGSGQGKTQYF. CDR3 nucleotides: TGTGCCAGCAGCCAGGGCAGTGGGCAGGGGAAGACCCAGTACTTC.

The rearrangement joins TRBV12-3 or TRBV12-4 to TRBJ1-2; TRBD1 agrees at 9 bases. The CDR3 consists of 13 residues. The J segment lost 8 bases and the V segment lost 7 bases, leaving 8 bases of the junction unmatched. This CDR3 reads CASISTGGRGYTF. The CDR3 DNA reads as TGTGCCAGCATCTCGACAGGGGGTAGAGGCTACACCTTC.

This clonotype occurred a few times. The chain employs TRBV24-1 and TRBJ2-7; TRBD1 matches 9 bases. Germline CDR1 KGHDR, CDR2 SFDVKD. Trimming removed 5 bases from V and 5 bases from J; junction bases left unmatched: 12. This CDR3 has 16 amino acids. Here the CDR3 DNA reads TGTGCCACCAGTGTTTCCGGGACAGGGAAGGCGCACGAGCAGTACTTC. Translated, it gives CATSVSGTGKAHEQYF.

V gene TRBV6-5 combines with J gene TRBJ2-7, with a weak D call TRBD1 (6 bases). Germline CDR1 MNHEY, CDR2 SVGAGI. The V and J ends lost 5 bases and 2 bases respectively, with 13 bases between them. This CDR3 is 14 amino acids long. The CDR3 nucleotides are TGTGCCAGCAGTAAACCTCGACAGGCCTACGAGCAGTACTTC. This encodes CASSKPRQAYEQYF.

Only a few counts were recorded for this clonotype. The gene calls are TRBV7-9 and TRBJ2-1, with D possibly TRBD2 on 6 matching bases. This CDR3 is built from 15 residues. V dropped 4 bases and J dropped 0 bases, with 10 bases sitting between them. From germline, CDR1 is SEHNR and CDR2 FQNEAQ (reference sequence). This chain's CDR3 is CASSSIGSSYNEQFF. CDR3 nucleotides: TGTGCCAGCAGCTCTATCGGGAGCTCCTACAATGAGCAGTTCTTC.

This clonotype was found many times. This sequence joins TRBV12-3 or TRBV12-4 and TRBJ2-7; tentatively, D is TRBD2 (6 bases). This CDR3 is 15 amino acids long. Deletions cut 7 bases from V and 0 bases from J, with 16 bases between. CDR3 in amino acids: CASTHSGDSSYEQYF. The CDR3 DNA is TGTGCCAGCACCCATTCCGGGGACTCCTCCTACGAGCAGTACTTC.

This clonotype was found a few times. CDR3 coding DNA: TGTGCCAGCAGTCCCTCGGGACAGGGGATACTATTGAACACTGAAGCTTTCTTT. This gives the protein CASSPSGQGILLNTEAFF. The rearrangement joins TRBV12-3 or TRBV12-4 to TRBJ1-1; TRBD1 aligns across 10 bases. This CDR3 comprises 18 residues. V trimming: 5 bases; J trimming: 0 bases; junction bases outside the gene matches: 12.

Ten or more counts support this clonotype. V is TRBV7-2 and J is TRBJ2-1, with a possible D match to TRBD1 (6 bases). The CDR3 is 16 amino acids. V gave up 4 bases and J gave up 0 bases, with 13 bases separating them. From germline, CDR1 is SGHTA and CDR2 FQGNSA. Here the CDR3 reads CASSSDRPSSYNEQFF. CDR3 DNA: TGTGCCAGCAGCTCGGACAGACCGAGCTCCTACAATGAGCAGTTCTTC.

This clonotype occurred a few times. The V gene is TRBV20-1, the J gene TRBJ2-7; 7 nucleotides line up with TRBD2. The closer fit of TRBJ2-5 to the DNA end suggests the J call may be wrong. CDR1 DFQATT and CDR2 SNEGSKA come from the germline V gene (reference sequence). The CDR3 contains 16 residues. CDR3: CSARDLRGGRGETQYF. The CDR3 coding sequence is TGCAGTGCTAGGGACCTCCGGGGCGGGAGAGGAGAGACCCAGTACTTC.

The chain uses TRBV29-1 and TRBJ1-1; 12 nucleotides match TRBD1. Germline CDR1 is SQVTM and CDR2 is ANQGSEA. After removal of 5 bases from V and 7 bases from J, the junction contained 11 bases not matched to a gene. The CDR3 extends over 15 amino acids. CDR3 sequence (DNA): TGCAGCGTTTATTTCCGGGACAGGGGGCTTATTGAAGCTTTCTTT. Translating gives CSVYFRDRGLIEAFF.

In regard to this clonotype: The junction departs from the called germline gene at one end, perhaps through a read error. The gene calls are TRBV28 and TRBJ2-5; D perhaps matches TRBD2 (6 bases). TRBJ2-7 explains the end of the DNA better; the J call may be wrong. CDR1 MDHEN and CDR2 SYDVKM come from the germline V gene. This CDR3 has 13 amino acids. DNA for the CDR3: TGTGTCAGCAGCCGGACTAACCCCTACGAGCAGTACTTC. As protein: CVSSRTNPYEQYF.

This clonotype appeared a few times. The CDR3 loop is CASSLEGQGEAFF. In DNA form, the CDR3 reads TGCGCCAGCAGCTTGGAGGGACAGGGCGAAGCTTTCTTT. V gene TRBV5-1 combines with J gene TRBJ1-1; 9 bases map to TRBD1. Germline CDR1 and CDR2: SGHRS and YFSETQ. J gave up 8 bases and V 0 bases, and 2 bases lay outside the gene matches. This CDR3 contains 13 residues.

The chain couples TRBV28 to TRBJ2-7; D is possibly TRBD2 (5 bases). This CDR3 region has 14 residues. Germline CDR1 is MDHEN and CDR2 is SYDVKM. V lost 6 bases and J lost 1, with 13 bases in between. CDR3 sequence: CASRTRQGSYEQYF. The CDR3 DNA sequence: TGTGCCAGCAGAACTAGACAAGGGTCCTACGAGCAGTACTTC.

Details on this clonotype: It may be a read error: a sequence one base away is much more abundant. The chain links TRBV6-5 to TRBJ2-1, with D hard to call. CDR1 and CDR2 (germline): MNHEY, SVGAGI. The CDR3 has 13 residues. CDR3 coding DNA: TGTGCCAGCAGTTATAACTCCTACAATGAGCGGTTCTTC. This codes for CASSYNSYNERFF.

This clonotype was seen a handful of times. The V gene is TRBV7-9, the J gene TRBJ2-3; the D gene is possibly TRBD2 (6 bases). The CDR3 spans 19 residues. Trimming pared 7 bases from V and 5 bases from J, leaving 31 bases between. Germline V gene lookup returns CDR1 SEHNR and CDR2 FQNEAQ (reference sequence). The CDR3 DNA is TGTGCCAGCATCATACCCGTAAGGATCGGACTACCCCATTTAGATACGCAGTATTTT. Translation gives CASIIPVRIGLPHLDTQYF.

This chain connects TRBV27 to TRBJ2-1; tentative D call: TRBD1 (5 bases). The ends were cut back, 3 bases at V and 3 bases at J, with 15 bases in the middle. Germline V lookup: CDR1 MNHEY, CDR2 SMNVEV (reference sequence). There are 16 residues in the CDR3. The CDR3 spells CASSLTPQTVYNEQFF. CDR3 DNA: TGTGCCAGCAGTTTGACCCCCCAGACAGTCTACAATGAGCAGTTCTTC.

This clonotype was counted ten times or more. The chain links TRBV5-1 to TRBJ2-7, with 8 positions matching TRBD2. Per the germline V gene, CDR1 is SGHRS and CDR2 is YFSETQ. V was clipped by 4 bases and J by 2 bases; unmatched bases: 5. The CDR3 loop spans 14 amino acids. CDR3 protein: CASSREGQTYEQYF. The CDR3 DNA sequence: TGCGCCAGCAGCCGGGAGGGCCAGACCTACGAGCAGTACTTC.

The chain joins TRBV5-1 to TRBJ2-1; 9 bases are a match to TRBD1. V trimming: 4 bases; J trimming: 6 bases; junction bases outside the gene matches: 8. Germline V gene data show CDR1 as SGHRS and CDR2 as YFSETQ. This CDR3 contains 15 residues. CDR3 amino acids: CASSQGTGLPNEQFF. The DNA for the CDR3 is TGCGCCAGCAGCCAAGGGACAGGGCTCCCCAATGAGCAGTTCTTC.

Comment on this clonotype: A much larger clone is a single base away; this may be a read error. This CDR3 is CASSVAGLSGANVLTF. Here the CDR3 DNA reads TGCGCCAGCAGCGTGGCAGGCCTCTCTGGGGCCAACGTCCTGACTTTC. The chain couples TRBV5-1 to TRBJ2-6; D gene ambiguous. Per germline, CDR1 SGHRS and CDR2 YFSETQ. Trimming took off 4 bases at V and 0 bases at J, with 11 bases between the two ends. The CDR3 is 16 residues long.

This clonotype was seen more than once but under ten times. V is TRBV6-5 and J is TRBJ2-2; the match to TRBD1 covers 9 bases. V was clipped by 0 bases and J by 5 bases; unmatched bases: 10. The CDR3 covers 18 residues. The V gene's germline CDR1 is MNHEY and CDR2 SVGAGI. CDR3 amino acids: CASSYSWDREGGTGELFF. CDR3 bases: TGTGCCAGCAGTTACTCGTGGGACAGGGAAGGAGGTACCGGGGAGCTGTTTTTT.

The chain joins TRBV28 to TRBJ2-7; no clear D. V shed 5 bases and J shed 0 bases, with 14 bases lying between them. The germline V gene encodes CDR1 MDHEN and CDR2 SYDVKM. This CDR3 comprises 15 residues. CDR3 coding DNA: TGTGCCAGCAGTCGCGAATCACCGCTCTCCTACGAGCAGTACTTC. Translating gives CASSRESPLSYEQYF. The whole variable domain, filled in from reference TRBV28 and TRBJ2-7, reads DVKVTQSSRYLVKRTGEKVFLECVQDMDHENMFWYRQDPGLGLRLIYFSYDVKMKEKGDIPEGYSVSREKKERFSLILESASTNQTSMYLCASSRESPLSYEQYFGPGTRLTVT.

Only a few counts were recorded for this clonotype. The chain is built from TRBV30 and TRBJ2-1, with 7 nucleotides matching TRBD1. CDR3 size: 13 residues. J lost 3 bases, V lost 8 bases, and 7 bases had no gene match. CDR1 is GTSNPN and CDR2 is SVGIG in the germline V gene (reference sequence). The CDR3 sequence: CALRTGLYNEQFF. The CDR3 DNA sequence: TGTGCCCTGAGGACAGGACTCTACAATGAGCAGTTCTTC.

The V call is TRBV3-1, the J call TRBJ2-5, with D maybe TRBD2 (7 bases). Germline V CDR1 and CDR2: LGHDT, YNNKEL (reference sequence). This CDR3 is built from 17 residues. In DNA form, the CDR3 reads TGTGCGTGCAGCCAAGATTTCGTGGGGGGGCTCGGGGAGACCCAGTACTTC. It translates to CACSQDFVGGLGETQYF.

The gene calls are TRBV25-1 and TRBJ2-7; D is possibly TRBD2 (6 bases). Trimming cost V 6 bases and J 3 bases, with 12 bases left between them. The length of the CDR3 is 13 residues. Germline-derived CDR1 and CDR2 are MGHDK and SYGVNS. The CDR3 sequence is CASSVGLRYEQYF. The CDR3 nucleotides read TGTGCCAGCAGCGTGGGACTCCGCTACGAGCAGTACTTC.

The chain uses TRBV6-1 and TRBJ2-1; 10 bases are a match to TRBD1. The CDR3 sequence is 19 residues long. V was clipped by 6 bases and J by 1 base; unmatched bases: 15. Germline V gene lookup returns CDR1 MNHNS and CDR2 SASEGT. As DNA, the CDR3 is TGTGCCAGCAGCCCGGGAAGGTACGGGACAGGGGTGTCCTACAATGAGCAGTTCTTC. Its translation is CASSPGRYGTGVSYNEQFF.

V is TRBV27 and J is TRBJ1-1, with TRBD1 identical over 7 bases. Germline-derived CDR1 and CDR2 are MNHEY and SMNVEV (reference sequence). V trimming: 6 bases; J trimming: 6 bases; junction bases outside the gene matches: 7. The CDR3 has 13 residues. In nucleotides, the CDR3 is TGTGCCAGCAGGGGAACAGGGGTCGCTGAAGCTTTCTTT. Encoded protein: CASRGTGVAEAFF.

The CDR3 loop is CSARPTGTSFYEQYF. DNA of the CDR3: TGCAGTGCTAGACCGACCGGGACTAGCTTTTACGAGCAGTACTTC. The gene calls are TRBV20-1 and TRBJ2-7, with 9 bases identical to TRBD2. CDR1 and CDR2 (germline): DFQATT, SNEGSKA (reference sequence). V dropped 2 bases and J dropped 4; count of bases not matched to a gene: 9. The length of the CDR3 is 15 residues.

This clonotype has just a few counts. The chain links TRBV30 to TRBJ2-1; D might be TRBD2 (5 bases). V lost 1 base and J lost 8, with 6 bases in between. This CDR3 is built from 11 residues. CDR1 is GTSNPN and CDR2 is SVGIG in the germline V gene (reference sequence). The DNA of the CDR3 is TGTGCCTGGAGTGGGGGAGATGAGCAGTTCTTC. It encodes CAWSGGDEQFF.

The CDR3 DNA sequence: TGTGCCAGCTCACCAACGGGTGGTGGTACTGAGCAGTTCTTC. Encoded protein: CASSPTGGGTEQFF. The V and J genes are TRBV18 and TRBJ2-1, with unresolved D. CDR3 size: 14 residues. The V end lost 2 bases, the J end lost 9 bases, and 14 bases lay between the germline ends. Germline V lookup: CDR1 KGHSH, CDR2 LQKENI.

This chain uses TRBV27 with TRBJ2-3; unclear D gene. CDR1 and CDR2 from the germline V gene are MNHEY and SMNVEV (reference sequence). CDR3 length equals 16 residues. V lost 5 bases and J 2 bases, leaving 17 bases between the germline ends. The CDR3: CASSPLIPEFTDTQYF. For the CDR3, the DNA is TGTGCCAGCAGTCCCCTAATACCGGAGTTCACAGATACGCAGTATTTT.

V is TRBV7-2 and J is TRBJ2-5; possible D gene TRBD2, 5 bases. The DNA end is a closer match to TRBJ2-7, so the J assignment may be wrong. The CDR3 contains 14 residues. Germline CDR1 SGHTA, CDR2 FQGNSA. This chain's CDR3 is CASSLGTRVYEQYF. DNA of the CDR3: TGTGCCAGCAGCTTAGGAACGCGGGTATACGAGCAGTACTTC.